The 32 T cell receptor beta chains in this list originate from one sample, sequenced in a study of blood T cell repertoires in COVID-19 (dated by TCRdb to the early 2020s). The library came from the immunoSEQ multiplex PCR assay. This immuneACCESS table, as held by TCRdb, lists in-frame sequences with V and J called but not all clones. Of the missing ones, under half trace to an unresolved V gene in checked studies; the others have no known cause. The sample table shows tens of thousands of clones, and roughly nine tenths are seen once. Roughly 2.5% of the sample rests with the top ten. The sample was peripheral blood. The receptor source for this set is a man aged 50 to 60 with COVID-19, enrolled during active disease.

The J gene is TRBJ2-5, the V gene TRBV11-2, with 11 bases matching TRBD2. With V trimmed by 4 bases and J by 5 bases, 3 bases remained unmatched. The CDR3 is made up of 14 amino acids. Germline assignment: CDR1 SGHAT and CDR2 FQNNGV. The CDR3 reads CASSSLAGVETQYF. CDR3 in DNA: TGTGCCAGCAGCTCACTAGCGGGGGTTGAGACCCAGTACTTC.

The rearrangement uses TRBV4-1 and TRBJ1-4; 9 bases are a match to TRBD1. Germline V gene lookup returns CDR1 MGHRA and CDR2 YSYEKL. After removal of 3 bases from V and 8 bases from J, the junction contained 7 bases not matched to a gene. The CDR3 is made up of 15 amino acids. Here the CDR3 DNA reads TGCGCCAGCAGCCAGGGACCGACAGGGGGAGAAAAACTGTTTTTT. Translated, it gives CASSQGPTGGEKLFF.

This rearrangement joins TRBV13 to TRBJ1-1; the D gene is possibly TRBD1 (5 bases). Germline loops: CDR1 PRHDT, CDR2 FYEKMQ (reference sequence). This CDR3 region has 14 residues. The V and J ends lost 0 bases and 5 bases respectively, with 10 bases between them. CDR3: CASSLGRGDTEAFF. In DNA form, the CDR3 reads TGTGCCAGCAGCTTAGGTCGGGGGGATACTGAAGCTTTCTTT.

The rearrangement joins TRBV9 to TRBJ1-6; a weak D match, TRBD1 (6 bases). Between the trimmed V and J ends, which lost 4 bases and 10 bases, there was a span of 9 bases. Germline V gene sequence: CDR1 SGDLS, CDR2 YYNGEE. The CDR3 spans 12 residues. In DNA, the CDR3 is TGTGCCAGCAGCCGCGACAGGTCACCCCTCCACTTT. Amino acid sequence: CASSRDRSPLHF.

The sample holds one count of this clone. The V and J genes are TRBV3-1 (or the pseudogene TRBV3-2) and TRBJ1-2, with TRBD1 as a possible D gene (5 bases). Germline assignment: CDR1 LGHDT and CDR2 YNNKEL (reference sequence). Between the trimmed V and J ends, which lost 7 bases and 8 bases, there was a span of 20 bases. The CDR3 is 14 amino acids. DNA of the CDR3: TGTGCCAGCAACCCACGTTCTGGGGCCGGAGGCTACACCTTC. Its protein is CASNPRSGAGGYTF.

The chain combines TRBV14 with TRBJ1-3, with 8 positions matching TRBD1. Germline CDR1 is SGHDN and CDR2 is FVKESK. V was pared by 4 bases and J by 3 bases, with 17 bases of the junction left unmatched. The CDR3 length is 19 residues. Here the CDR3 DNA reads TGTGCCAGCAGCCTTTACCTACATTTTTGGACAGGGTTTGGAAACACCATATATTTT. Translated, it gives CASSLYLHFWTGFGNTIYF.

The sample holds a few counts of this clone. The chain carries TRBV3-1 (or the pseudogene TRBV3-2) and TRBJ2-1; TRBD2 aligns across 7 bases. V shed 0 bases and J 3 bases; nucleotides not matched to a gene: 8. The CDR3 is made up of 17 amino acids. Germline loops: CDR1 LGHDT, CDR2 YNNKEL (reference sequence). The CDR3 here is CASSQDVGRGVYNEQFF. CDR3 nucleotides: TGTGCCAGCAGCCAAGACGTAGGACGGGGGGTCTACAATGAGCAGTTCTTC.

Here the CDR3 DNA reads TGTGCCACCGGCGGGGGGCCGTATGAGCAGTACTTC. Its protein is CATGGGPYEQYF. The chain links TRBV7-2 to TRBJ2-7, with 8 bases matching TRBD2. Per germline, CDR1 SGHTA and CDR2 FQGNSA. V lost 10 bases, J lost 7 bases, and 9 bases stayed unmatched. This CDR3 is 12 amino acids long.

The chain has TRBV6-2 or TRBV6-3 and TRBJ1-4; D perhaps matches TRBD1 (6 bases). Trimming took off 0 bases at V and 8 bases at J, with 13 bases between the two ends. This CDR3 is 15 amino acids long. Germline V gene lookup returns CDR1 MNHEY and CDR2 SVGEGT. CDR3 protein: CASSYSTRGREKLFF. CDR3 nucleotide sequence: TGTGCCAGCAGTTACTCGACCAGGGGCAGAGAAAAACTGTTTTTT.

The chain uses TRBV4-3 and TRBJ1-3; 9 nucleotides match TRBD1. The V segment lost 3 bases and the J segment 4 bases; nucleotides outside the gene matches: 10. CDR3 length: 17 amino acids. CDR1 is LGHNA and CDR2 is YSLEER in the germline V gene. CDR3 sequence: CASSQTFTGGVGNTIYF. The DNA for the CDR3 is TGCGCCAGCAGCCAGACGTTCACAGGGGGCGTAGGAAACACCATATATTTT.

The chain joins TRBV2 to TRBJ1-5; no clear D gene. The V and J ends lost 3 bases and 3 bases respectively, with 6 bases between them. The CDR3 has 13 amino acids. Germline V gene sequence: CDR1 SNHLY, CDR2 FYNNEI. The DNA of the CDR3 is TGTGCCAGCAGTGACGTACTCAATCAGCCCCAGCATTTT. As protein: CASSDVLNQPQHF.

The V and J genes are TRBV6-5 and TRBJ2-7; TRBD1 matches at 9 bases. The length of the CDR3 is 14 residues. The V and J ends lost 0 bases and 6 bases, in that order; junction bases with no gene match: 3. The germline gives CDR1 MNHEY, CDR2 SVGAGI. CDR3 nucleotides: TGTGCCAGCAGTTACTCACAGGGGGCAAGCGAGCAGTACTTC. It encodes CASSYSQGASEQYF.

CDR3 residues: CASSPGTGGEQPQHF. For the CDR3, the DNA is TGTGCCAGCAGTCCCGGGACAGGGGGAGAACAGCCCCAGCATTTT. This chain links TRBV5-5 with TRBJ1-5; 11 positions agree with TRBD1. CDR1 is SGHKS, CDR2 YYEKEE, per germline (reference sequence). The CDR3 length is 15 residues. V lost 5 bases to trimming and J lost 7 bases; unmatched junction nucleotides: 8.

V and J are TRBV7-2 and TRBJ1-1; no firm D call. CDR3 length: 12 amino acids. Germline CDR1 and CDR2: SGHTA and FQGNSA. Trimming took 1 base from V and 4 from J, leaving 4 bases between them. The DNA for the CDR3 is TGTGCCAGCAGCTTAGTCGTCACTGAAGCTTTCTTT. It codes for CASSLVVTEAFF. Based on the CDR3 plus reference TRBV7-2 and TRBJ1-1, the full variable domain is GAGVSQSPSNKVTEKGKDVELRCDPISGHTALYWYRQSLGQGLEFLIYFQGNSAPDKSGLPSDRFSAERTGGSVSTLTIQRTQQEDSAVYLCASSLVVTEAFFGQGTRLTVV.

The chain couples TRBV24-1 to TRBJ2-1; 8 positions agree with TRBD1. Per the germline V gene, CDR1 is KGHDR and CDR2 is SFDVKD. Losses at the gene ends were 3 bases for V and 3 bases for J; bases not matched to a gene: 3. The CDR3 extends over 15 amino acids. The CDR3 nucleotides read TGTGCCACCAGTGATCACGGGACAGGCTACAATGAGCAGTTCTTC. Its translation: CATSDHGTGYNEQFF.

This sequence joins TRBV5-1 and TRBJ2-3, with TRBD1 as a possible D gene (6 bases). The CDR3 is made up of 15 amino acids. Germline values: CDR1 SGHRS, CDR2 YFSETQ. Deletions cut 4 bases from V and 5 bases from J, with 17 bases between. CDR3 nucleotide sequence: TGCGCCAGCAGCCTACGGACAGTCCTCTTAGATACGCAGTATTTT. Its translation is CASSLRTVLLDTQYF. Based on the CDR3 plus reference TRBV5-1 and TRBJ2-3, the full variable domain is KAGVTQTPRYLIKTRGQQVTLSCSPISGHRSVSWYQQTPGQGLQFLFEYFSETQRNKGNFPGRFSGRQFSNSRSEMNVSTLELGDSALYLCASSLRTVLLDTQYFGPGTRLTVL.

The gene calls are TRBV11-3 and TRBJ2-1; tentative D call: TRBD1 (6 bases). Trimming removed 5 bases at V and 7 bases at J, with 18 bases between. In germline, CDR1 is SGHNT, CDR2 YENEEA. The length of the CDR3 is 15 residues. CDR3 sequence: CASSRTGLERNEQFF. The CDR3 DNA sequence: TGTGCCAGCAGCCGTACAGGGTTAGAACGAAATGAGCAGTTCTTC.

The V and J genes are TRBV5-4 and TRBJ2-7; D is perhaps TRBD1 (6 bases). Trimming removed 2 bases from V and 0 bases from J, with 9 bases in between. The CDR3 consists of 14 residues. The germline V gene encodes CDR1 SGHNT and CDR2 YYREEE (reference sequence). The CDR3 sequence: CASSFPGHSYEQYF. CDR3 in DNA: TGTGCCAGCAGCTTCCCGGGACACTCCTACGAGCAGTACTTC. Complete variable domain (other parts from reference TRBV5-4 and TRBJ2-7): ETGVTQSPTHLIKTRGQQVTLRCSSQSGHNTVSWYQQALGQGPQFIFQYYREEENGRGNFPPRFSGLQFPNYSSELNVNALELDDSALYLCASSFPGHSYEQYFGPGTRLTVT.

The chain combines TRBV7-6 with TRBJ2-7, with a weak D call TRBD1 (6 bases). CDR3 length: 15 residues. CDR1 and CDR2 (germline): SGHVS, FNYEAQ. V gave up 4 bases and J gave up 0 bases, with 13 bases separating them. The CDR3 bases are TGTGCCAGCAGCTCCGCCGACAGGCTCTCCTACGAGCAGTACTTC. Translating it yields CASSSADRLSYEQYF. Full variable domain (outside the CDR3, taken from reference TRBV7-6 and TRBJ2-7): GAGVSQSPRYKVTKRGQDVALRCDPISGHVSLYWYRQALGQGPEFLTYFNYEAQQDKSGLPNDRFSAERPEGSISTLTIQRTEQRDSAMYRCASSSADRLSYEQYFGPGTRLTVT.

This chain links TRBV10-1 with TRBJ2-2; D is possibly TRBD1 (6 bases). V lost 3 bases, J lost 1 base, and 9 bases lay in between. Germline V gene lookup returns CDR1 WNHNN and CDR2 SYGVQD (reference sequence). This CDR3 comprises 15 residues. The CDR3: CASSDLDRNTGELFF. DNA of the CDR3: TGCGCCAGCAGTGATTTGGACAGGAACACCGGGGAGCTGTTTTTT.

The genes are TRBV9 and TRBJ1-2; D not certain. Germline values: CDR1 SGDLS, CDR2 YYNGEE. CDR3 length: 14 amino acids. Trimming stripped 0 bases from V and 7 bases from J, with 13 bases between. Here the CDR3 reads CASSVAGGLGGYTF. CDR3 sequence (DNA): TGTGCCAGCAGCGTAGCTGGAGGGCTTGGTGGCTACACCTTC. Full variable domain (rest looked up from reference TRBV9 and TRBJ1-2): DSGVTQTPKHLITATGQRVTLRCSPRSGDLSVYWYQQSLDQGLQFLIQYYNGEERAKGNILERFSAQQFPDLHSELNLSSLELGDSALYFCASSVAGGLGGYTFGSGTRLTVV.

The table lists this clone with a count of one. The V and J genes are TRBV19 and TRBJ1-2, with TRBD1 identical over 9 bases. The CDR3 contains 14 residues. The germline CDR1 and CDR2 sequences are LNHDA and SQIVND (reference sequence). Trimming took 7 bases from V and 2 from J; bases not matched to a gene: 5. In nucleotides, the CDR3 is TGTGCCAGTACCGGGACAGGGCGAAACTATGGCTACACCTTC. It translates to CASTGTGRNYGYTF.

The rearrangement joins TRBV5-1 to TRBJ2-1; 7 bases line up with TRBD1. This CDR3 contains 13 residues. V shed 2 bases, J shed 8 bases, and the junction held 4 bases outside the gene matches. Germline CDR1 reads SGHRS; CDR2 reads YFSETQ. The CDR3: CASSFSQGYEQFF. The CDR3 DNA reads TGCGCCAGCAGCTTCTCACAGGGGTATGAGCAGTTCTTC.

The rearrangement uses TRBV9 and TRBJ2-7, with 11 bases that match TRBD2. V dropped 3 bases and J dropped 2; count of bases not matched to a gene: 1. Germline lookup yields CDR1 SGDLS and CDR2 YYNGEE. The CDR3 is made up of 14 amino acids. For the CDR3, the DNA is TGTGCCAGCAGCGCGGGACTAGCGGCCTACGAGCAGTACTTC. This codes for CASSAGLAAYEQYF.

The chain has TRBV29-1 and TRBJ1-2; 7 bases match TRBD1. From germline, CDR1 is SQVTM and CDR2 ANQGSEA. The CDR3 consists of 15 residues. J gave up 4 bases and V 4 bases, and 12 bases lay outside the gene matches. DNA of the CDR3: TGCAGCGTTGTAGGCCTAGGGGGCGGAAGCTATGGCTACACCTTC. Its translation: CSVVGLGGGSYGYTF. The whole variable domain, remainder taken from reference TRBV29-1 and TRBJ1-2, is SAVISQKPSRDICQRGTSLTIQCQVDSQVTMMFWYRQQPGQSLTLIATANQGSEATYESGFVIDKFPISRPNLTFSTLTVSNMSPEDSSIYLCSVVGLGGGSYGYTFGSGTRLTVV.

The V and J genes are TRBV2 and TRBJ2-2; 8 nucleotides line up with TRBD1. CDR3 length: 14 residues. The V gene end was trimmed by 6 bases and the J gene end by 4 bases; junction bases not matched to a gene: 4. Looked up from germline, CDR1 is SNHLY and CDR2 is FYNNEI. CDR3 DNA: TGTGCCAGCAGAGGACAGGGTGGCACCGGGGAGCTGTTTTTT. This translates into CASRGQGGTGELFF.

This clone is medium-sized in the sample. The gene calls are TRBV6-1 and TRBJ2-1, with 7 nucleotides matching TRBD2. V was clipped by 0 bases and J by 4 bases; unmatched bases: 0. This CDR3 has 14 residues. Per germline, CDR1 MNHNS and CDR2 SASEGT. The CDR3 spells CASSEAGGYNEQFF. The CDR3 nucleotides are TGTGCCAGCAGTGAAGCGGGGGGGTACAATGAGCAGTTCTTC.

In DNA, the CDR3 is TGTGCCAGCAGTACGACTAACAGGGAGCACAATGAGCAGTTCTTC. Protein sequence: CASSTTNREHNEQFF. The V and J genes are TRBV27 and TRBJ2-1, with D possibly being TRBD1 (6 bases). The V end lost 5 bases, the J end lost 5 bases, and 16 bases lay between the germline ends. Germline values: CDR1 MNHEY, CDR2 SMNVEV (reference sequence). CDR3 length equals 15 residues.

The rearrangement uses TRBV7-9 and TRBJ2-5; weak D call: TRBD2 (5 bases). The V gene lost 2 bases and the J gene lost 5 bases, with 12 bases spanning the gap. CDR1 is SEHNR, CDR2 FQNEAQ, per germline (reference sequence). This CDR3 region has 14 residues. This CDR3 reads CASSLQVWEETQYF. CDR3 DNA sequence: TGTGCCAGCAGCTTACAGGTTTGGGAGGAGACCCAGTACTTC.

This clone appeared once. The rearrangement links TRBV7-2 to TRBJ2-7; no reliable D call. Per the germline V gene, CDR1 is SGHTA and CDR2 is FQGNSA. The CDR3 loop spans 15 amino acids. V was cut by 2 bases and J by 2 bases, with 13 bases left in between. CDR3 sequence reads: CASSLFAGSPYEQYF. The CDR3 nucleotides are TGTGCCAGCAGCTTATTTGCAGGCTCGCCCTACGAGCAGTACTTC.

This clone was counted a single time. The V and J genes are TRBV6-6 and TRBJ1-4, with 8 bases matching TRBD1. This CDR3 comprises 13 residues. V lost 5 bases to trimming and J lost 9 bases; unmatched junction nucleotides: 5. Germline V lookup: CDR1 MNHNY, CDR2 SVGAGI (reference sequence). CDR3 residues: CASSMDRVQKLFF. The CDR3 nucleotides read TGTGCCAGCAGTATGGACAGGGTACAAAAACTGTTTTTT.

The J gene is TRBJ1-6, the V gene TRBV5-5; 7 positions match TRBD1. The CDR3 has 15 amino acids. Trimming cost V 4 bases and J 9 bases; bases outside gene matches: 10. CDR1 and CDR2 from the germline V gene are SGHKS and YYEKEE (reference sequence). Here the CDR3 DNA reads TGTGCCAGCAGCGACGACAGGGTGGTCGGTTCACCCCTCCACTTT. Translating it yields CASSDDRVVGSPLHF.